The 19 T cell receptor beta chains below were found in one sample sequenced in a study of post-analysis software for immune sequencing data (dated by TCRdb to 2013 to 2016). Results the study describes overall, beyond this receptor: Patients showed significantly higher frequencies than controls for five TRBV segments, among them TRBV5-6, TRBV5-1 and TRBV20-1.

Receptor libraries were prepared by PCR. These reads were obtained on an Illumina HiSeq 2500. Unique molecular identifiers were incorporated into TCR beta cDNA libraries to reduce PCR and sequencing biases. The public reads were run again by TCRdb, first through fastp at Q25 and then through MiXCR, and only productive beta chains were kept. Every distinct CDR3 protein forms one entry, paired with its most common genes and DNA. The sample contains hundreds of thousands of distinct CDR3 sequences, roughly 29% of them found a single time. The top ten hold around 0.55% of the sample. What these receptors recognize is not known. Material for sequencing was blood. The source of these receptors is a girl under 18 with multiple sclerosis.

This clonotype was seen a handful of times. V and J are TRBV7-2 and TRBJ2-5; D remains ambiguous. This CDR3 contains 15 residues. With 1 base removed from V and 0 bases from J, the gap between germline ends came to 9 bases. Germline loops: CDR1 SGHTA, CDR2 FQGNSA. The CDR3 sequence: CASSLDRGYQETQYF. CDR3 DNA sequence: TGTGCCAGCAGCTTAGATCGTGGCTACCAAGAGACCCAGTACTTC.

The chain employs TRBV20-1 and TRBJ1-1, with D possibly being TRBD1 (6 bases). This CDR3 spans 14 amino acids. With 3 bases removed from V and 4 bases from J, the gap between germline ends came to 15 bases. Germline V gene sequence: CDR1 DFQATT, CDR2 SNEGSKA (reference sequence). CDR3 residues: CSARAGAGSTEAFF. CDR3 in DNA: TGCAGTGCTAGGGCGGGGGCCGGGAGCACTGAAGCTTTCTTT.

V gene TRBV18 combines with J gene TRBJ1-4; D remains ambiguous. Trimming stripped 3 bases from V and 4 bases from J, with 6 bases between. The germline gives CDR1 KGHSH, CDR2 LQKENI. This CDR3 region has 13 residues. The CDR3 DNA follows: TGTGCCAGCTCACCGTTCCTTAATGAAAAACTGTTTTTT. It is translated as CASSPFLNEKLFF.

This clonotype was picked up a small number of times. This chain uses TRBV6-5 with TRBJ1-6; D possibly corresponds to TRBD1 (5 bases). The CDR3 loop spans 16 amino acids. Germline-derived CDR1 and CDR2 are MNHEY and SVGAGI. V was shortened by 9 bases and J by 3 bases, with 18 bases between the two germline ends. This CDR3 is CARPPSGLIYNSPLHF. CDR3 nucleotides: TGTGCCAGGCCACCCTCGGGGCTTATCTATAATTCACCCCTCCACTTT.

This clonotype was seen only a few times. The chain couples TRBV20-1 to TRBJ2-5; 12 bases are shared with TRBD1. The last part of the DNA fits TRBJ2-7 better; the J call may be wrong. Germline assignment: CDR1 DFQATT and CDR2 SNEGSKA (reference sequence). The CDR3 has 13 amino acids. CDR3 nucleotides: TGCAGTGCTTGGGACAGGGGGCTACACGAGCAGTACTTC. Translated, it gives CSAWDRGLHEQYF.

Concerning this clonotype: This may come from a read error, since a much larger clone is one base off. The chain links TRBV25-1 to TRBJ2-3, with 9 bases that match TRBD1. The length of the CDR3 is 14 residues. Germline CDR1 and CDR2: MGHDK and SYGVNS. The junction had 3 bases not matched to a gene; V was cut back by 6 bases and J by 2 bases. The CDR3: CASSGQGYTDTQYF. CDR3 nucleotide sequence: TGTGCCAGCAGCGGACAGGGGTACACAGATACGCAGTATTTT.

This clonotype was seen a handful of times. In nucleotides, the CDR3 is TGTGCCAGCAGATTAGCGGGAGTACCCTACGAGCAGTACTTC. Translation gives CASRLAGVPYEQYF. The gene calls are TRBV6-2 or TRBV6-3 and TRBJ2-7, with 9 nucleotides matching TRBD2. The CDR3 is 14 amino acids. The germline CDR1 and CDR2 sequences are MNHEY and SVGEGT. V lost 6 bases to trimming and J lost 2 bases; unmatched junction nucleotides: 5.

The gene calls are TRBV28 and TRBJ2-3; tentatively, D is TRBD1 (6 bases). Germline CDR1 MDHEN, CDR2 SYDVKM. Trimming pared 2 bases from V and 8 bases from J, leaving 20 bases between. The CDR3 contains 16 residues. CDR3 protein: CASSLHLRGAALTQYF. DNA for the CDR3: TGTGCCAGCAGTTTACACCTCAGGGGAGCGGCACTTACGCAGTATTTT.

Only a few counts were recorded for this clonotype. The V call is TRBV20-1, the J call TRBJ2-3; possibly TRBD1 for D (6 bases). The ends were cut back, 4 bases at V and 2 bases at J, with 19 bases in the middle. CDR3 length: 16 amino acids. CDR1 and CDR2 (germline): DFQATT, SNEGSKA (reference sequence). The DNA of the CDR3 is TGCAGTGCTACAGGAGGACAGTCGGGCCACACAGATACGCAGTATTTT. Translated: CSATGGQSGHTDTQYF.

The chain employs TRBV20-1 and TRBJ2-7; 8 bases map to TRBD2. CDR1 is DFQATT and CDR2 is SNEGSKA in the germline V gene (reference sequence). With V trimmed by 6 bases and J by 2 bases, 9 bases remained unmatched. The CDR3 spans 14 residues. In DNA form, the CDR3 reads TGCAGTGCCACACCCGGGAGGGTCCCCTACGAGCAGTACTTC. Its protein is CSATPGRVPYEQYF.

Only a few counts were recorded for this clonotype. The gene calls are TRBV20-1 and TRBJ1-5; a weak D match, TRBD1 (5 bases). The V end was cut by 6 bases, the J end by 0 bases, with 15 bases between. In germline, CDR1 is DFQATT, CDR2 SNEGSKA (reference sequence). This CDR3 comprises 15 residues. The CDR3 loop is CSAIGTDYSNQPQHF. CDR3 nucleotides: TGCAGTGCCATTGGGACGGATTATAGCAATCAGCCCCAGCATTTT.

The V call is TRBV7-2, the J call TRBJ2-4; 15 bases align to TRBD2. With the DNA end fitting TRBJ2-5 better, the J assignment may be wrong. CDR1 SGHTA and CDR2 FQGNSA come from the germline V gene. The CDR3 is 17 residues long. The CDR3 nucleotides read TGTGCCAGCAGCAGGACTAGCGGGGGGGCCTCCCGTGGGACCCAGTACTTC. Protein sequence: CASSRTSGGASRGTQYF.

The count of this clonotype is one. V is TRBV7-2 and J is TRBJ2-4, with 7 bases matching TRBD1. Germline assignment: CDR1 SGHTA and CDR2 FQGNSA. Germline trimming cut 1 base from V and 3 bases from J; bases unmatched to any gene: 6. The CDR3 contains 16 residues. The CDR3 bases are TGTGCCAGCAGCTTAGAGGGACAGACAGGCAAAAACATTCAGTACTTC. The encoded protein is CASSLEGQTGKNIQYF. Together with reference TRBV7-2 and TRBJ2-4, the CDR3 gives the full variable domain: GAGVSQSPSNKVTEKGKDVELRCDPISGHTALYWYRQSLGQGLEFLIYFQGNSAPDKSGLPSDRFSAERTGGSVSTLTIQRTQQEDSAVYLCASSLEGQTGKNIQYFGAGTRLSVL.

The chain is built from TRBV10-3 and TRBJ2-1; TRBD2 matches at 10 bases. This CDR3 has 15 amino acids. Germline V gene lookup returns CDR1 ENHRY and CDR2 SYGVKD. The ends lost 6 bases at V and 4 bases at J; junction bases unmatched: 6. CDR3 sequence: CAIRLTSGAYNEQFF. The DNA for the CDR3 is TGTGCCATCAGACTCACTAGCGGGGCTTACAATGAGCAGTTCTTC.

V usage is TRBV12-3 or TRBV12-4 and J usage is TRBJ1-4; tentative D call: TRBD1 (6 bases). The germline V and J ends were trimmed by 7 bases and 5 bases, with 20 bases remaining between them. The CDR3 is 16 residues long. The CDR3 loop reads CASTFGVFRGNEKLFF. CDR3 DNA sequence: TGTGCCAGCACCTTCGGGGTGTTTAGGGGGAATGAAAAACTGTTTTTT.

This clonotype was detected only a few times. The CDR3 region has the DNA TGCGCCAGCAGCTTCCGCGGGCAGGCATCCTACGAGCAGTACTTC. It specifies CASSFRGQASYEQYF. The rearrangement links TRBV5-1 to TRBJ2-7; tentatively, D is TRBD2 (5 bases). Germline assignment: CDR1 SGHRS and CDR2 YFSETQ. Between the trimmed V and J ends, which lost 2 bases and 1 base, there was a span of 13 bases. The CDR3 runs 15 residues.

There are a few counts of this clonotype. The chain links TRBV28 to TRBJ2-5; 11 bases agree with TRBD2. The CDR3 consists of 13 residues. The germline CDR1 and CDR2 sequences are MDHEN and SYDVKM. Trimming took 8 bases from V and 6 from J; bases not matched to a gene: 5. Here the CDR3 reads CASHSGGVKTQYF. Here the CDR3 DNA reads TGTGCCAGCCATAGCGGGGGGGTAAAGACCCAGTACTTC.

This clonotype has only a few counts. The J gene is TRBJ1-6, the V gene TRBV6-5; TRBD1 matches at 9 bases. The germline CDR1 and CDR2 sequences are MNHEY and SVGAGI. After removal of 6 bases from V and 7 bases from J, the junction contained 7 bases not matched to a gene. This CDR3 contains 15 residues. The chain's CDR3 is CASSATGTGNSPLHF. In DNA, the CDR3 is TGTGCCAGCAGCGCAACCGGGACAGGGAATTCACCCCTCCACTTT.

A few counts support this clonotype. The V call is TRBV19, the J call TRBJ2-7; 12 bases line up with TRBD2. V gave up 10 bases and J gave up 5 bases; unmatched junction bases: 9. The CDR3 runs 14 residues. The germline CDR1 and CDR2 sequences are LNHDA and SQIVND (reference sequence). The DNA for the CDR3 is TGTGCCACCAAACCGACTAGCGGGAGCCACGAGCAGTACTTC. This translates into CATKPTSGSHEQYF.